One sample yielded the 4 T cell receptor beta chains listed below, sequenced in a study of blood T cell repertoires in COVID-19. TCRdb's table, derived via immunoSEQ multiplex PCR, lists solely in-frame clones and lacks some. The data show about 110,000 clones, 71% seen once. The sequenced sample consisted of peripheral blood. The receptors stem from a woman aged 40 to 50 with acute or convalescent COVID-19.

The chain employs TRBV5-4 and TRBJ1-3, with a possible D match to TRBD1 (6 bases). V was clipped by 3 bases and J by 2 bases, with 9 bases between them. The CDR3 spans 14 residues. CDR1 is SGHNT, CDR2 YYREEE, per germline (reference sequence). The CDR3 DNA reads TGTGCCAGCAGCTCAGGGGATCCTGGAAACACCATATATTTT. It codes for CASSSGDPGNTIYF.

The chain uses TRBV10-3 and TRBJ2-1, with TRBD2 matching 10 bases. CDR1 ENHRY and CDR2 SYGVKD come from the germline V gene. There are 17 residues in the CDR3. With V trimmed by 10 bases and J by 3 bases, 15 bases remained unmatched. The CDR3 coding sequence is TGTGCCACCAAATCGAGGGCTAGCGGGGGAGACTACAATGAGCAGTTCTTC. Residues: CATKSRASGGDYNEQFF.

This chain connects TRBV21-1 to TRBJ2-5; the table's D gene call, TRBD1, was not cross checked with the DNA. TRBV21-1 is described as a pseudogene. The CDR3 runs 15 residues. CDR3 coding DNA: TGTGCCAGCTCTACCCTGGGCAGCTACCAAGAGACCCAGTACTTC. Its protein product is CASSTLGSYQETQYF.

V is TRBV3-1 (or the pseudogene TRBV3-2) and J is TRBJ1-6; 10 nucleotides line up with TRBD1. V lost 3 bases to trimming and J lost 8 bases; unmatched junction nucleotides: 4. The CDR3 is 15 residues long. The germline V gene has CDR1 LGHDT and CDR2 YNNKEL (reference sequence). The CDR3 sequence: CASSHPGTGDSPLHF. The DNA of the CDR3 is TGTGCCAGCAGCCACCCCGGGACAGGGGATTCACCCCTCCACTTT.